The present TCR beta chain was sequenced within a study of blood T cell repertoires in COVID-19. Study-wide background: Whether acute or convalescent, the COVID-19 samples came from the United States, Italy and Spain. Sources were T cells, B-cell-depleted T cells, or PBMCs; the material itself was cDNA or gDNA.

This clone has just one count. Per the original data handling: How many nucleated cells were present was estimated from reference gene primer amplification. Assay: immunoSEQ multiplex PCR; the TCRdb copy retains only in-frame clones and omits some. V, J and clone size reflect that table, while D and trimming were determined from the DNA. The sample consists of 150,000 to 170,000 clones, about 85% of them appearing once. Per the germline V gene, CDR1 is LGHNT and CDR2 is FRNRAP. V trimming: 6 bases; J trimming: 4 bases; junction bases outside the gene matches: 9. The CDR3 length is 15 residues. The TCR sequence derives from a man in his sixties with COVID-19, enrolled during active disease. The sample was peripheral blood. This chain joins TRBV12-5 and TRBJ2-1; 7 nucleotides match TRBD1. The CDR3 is CASGGDRFSYNEQFF. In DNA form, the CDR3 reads TGTGCTAGTGGCGGGGACAGATTTTCTTACAATGAGCAGTTCTTC.